The T cell receptor beta chain described here comes from a study of CD8 T cells in ankylosing spondylitis. Study-wide points: Earlier work had already found some motif variants in reactive arthritis synovial fluid and blood. Relatively scarce in peripheral blood, disease-linked clones were CD8+.

About this clonotype itself: Its specificity is unknown.

One entry per CDR3 protein results from TCRdb running MiXCR on the 5' RACE reads. The sample lists under 150,000 distinct CDR3 sequences, roughly 8.3% occurring once. V was clipped by 5 bases and J by 13 bases, with 15 bases between them. The CDR3 length is 13 residues. The origin of this receptor is a male donor with ankylosing spondylitis. The rearrangement joins TRBV12-3 or TRBV12-4 to TRBJ1-6; a possible D gene is TRBD1 (5 bases). Input material: synovial fluid, either unsorted or a sorted T cell fraction (not recorded which). The CDR3 sequence is CASSPRGVEPLHF. The CDR3 DNA is TGTGCCAGCAGTCCCCGAGGGGTTGAGCCCCTCCACTTT.